The rows below give T cell receptor beta chains drawn from one sample of a study of molecular identifiers for immune sequencing clone quantification. TCRdb analysed the PCR reads with MiXCR anew, one entry per CDR3 protein. Of some 100,000 distinct CDR3 sequences in the sample, around 20% were seen once. Sequenced material: naive CD8+ T cells from blood, with Jurkat cell RNA spiked in. The receptors were gathered from a human donor in good health. Some libraries in this study had Jurkat cell RNA spiked in. Both conserved end residues are part of each CDR3. Fields, in order: V gene, D gene, CDR3 length, J gene, clone size, CDR3 protein, CDR3 DNA. The D gene is left open where the match is weak. Clone size is given as how often the clone was seen (once, few, many) or a class if it is expanded.

V: TRBV20-1
D: NA
length: 12
J: TRBJ2-7
size: few
CDR3: CSARDVRYEQYF
DNA: TGCAGTGCTAGAGATGTCAGGTACGAGCAGTACTTC

V: TRBV30
D: NA
length: 13
J: TRBJ1-5
size: many
CDR3: CAWSVRGDQPQHF
DNA: TGTGCCTGGAGTGTAAGGGGGGACCAGCCCCAGCATTTT

V: TRBV4-1
D: TRBD1
length: 16
J: TRBJ2-1
size: many
CDR3: CASSLRTGGAYNEQFF
DNA: TGCGCCAGCAGCCTCCGGACAGGGGGGGCCTACAATGAGCAGTTCTTC

V: TRBV6-2/TRBV6-3
D: NA
length: 13
J: TRBJ1-1
size: many
CDR3: CASRVGGSTEAFF
DNA: TGTGCCAGCAGGGTCGGGGGGAGCACTGAAGCTTTCTTT

V: TRBV5-6
D: NA
length: 15
J: TRBJ1-3
size: many
CDR3: CASSREGVSGNTIYF
DNA: TGTGCCAGCAGCCGAGAGGGAGTCTCTGGAAACACCATATATTTT

V: TRBV19
D: NA
length: 12
J: TRBJ2-7
size: many
CDR3: CASSNGLDEQYF
DNA: TGTGCCAGTAGTAACGGACTGGACGAGCAGTACTTC

V: TRBV9
D: NA
length: 16
J: TRBJ1-2
size: many
CDR3: CASSVDVGDPNYGYTF
DNA: TGTGCCAGCAGCGTAGACGTTGGGGACCCTAACTATGGCTACACCTTC

V: TRBV19
D: NA
length: 14
J: TRBJ2-7
size: many
CDR3: CASSLGDGSYEQYF
DNA: TGTGCCAGTAGCCTCGGGGACGGCTCCTACGAGCAGTACTTC

V: TRBV4-1
D: NA
length: 15
J: TRBJ1-5
size: many
CDR3: CASSQGGWDNQPQHF
DNA: TGCGCCAGCAGCCAGGGGGGTTGGGACAATCAGCCCCAGCATTTT

V: TRBV6-2/TRBV6-3
D: NA
length: 17
J: TRBJ1-5
size: many
CDR3: CASSLALTRYSNQPQHF
DNA: TGTGCCAGCAGTTTGGCGTTGACAAGATATAGCAATCAGCCCCAGCATTTT

V: TRBV7-9
D: NA
length: 17
J: TRBJ2-5
size: many
CDR3: CASSIPVGTGPQETQYF
DNA: TGTGCCAGCAGCATCCCAGTAGGCACCGGGCCGCAAGAGACCCAGTACTTC

V: TRBV7-2
D: NA
length: 17
J: TRBJ2-3
size: many
CDR3: CASSLVYQSYSTDTQYF
DNA: TGTGCCAGCAGCTTAGTTTATCAGTCCTATAGCACAGATACGCAGTATTTT